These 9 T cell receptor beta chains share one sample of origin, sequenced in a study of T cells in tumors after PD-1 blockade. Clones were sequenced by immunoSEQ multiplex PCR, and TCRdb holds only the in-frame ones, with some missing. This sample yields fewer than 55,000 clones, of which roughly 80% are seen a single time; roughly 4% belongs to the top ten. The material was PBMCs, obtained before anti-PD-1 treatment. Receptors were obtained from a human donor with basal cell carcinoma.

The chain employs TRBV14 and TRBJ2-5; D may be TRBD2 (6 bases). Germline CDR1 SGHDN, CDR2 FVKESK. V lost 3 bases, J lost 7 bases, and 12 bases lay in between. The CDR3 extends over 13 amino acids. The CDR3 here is CASSHQGLSTQYF. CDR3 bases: TGTGCCAGCAGCCACCAGGGACTTTCGACCCAGTACTTC. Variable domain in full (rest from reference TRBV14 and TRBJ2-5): EAGVTQFPSHSVIEKGQTVTLRCDPISGHDNLYWYRRVMGKEIKFLLHFVKESKQDESGMPNNRFLAERTGGTYSTLKVQPAELEDSGVYFCASSHQGLSTQYFGPGTRLLVL.

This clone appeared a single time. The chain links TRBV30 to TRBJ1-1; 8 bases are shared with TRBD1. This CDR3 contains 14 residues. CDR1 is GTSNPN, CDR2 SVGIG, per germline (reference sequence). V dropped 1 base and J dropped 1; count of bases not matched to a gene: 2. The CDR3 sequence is CAWSGGTGNTEAFF. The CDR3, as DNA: TGTGCCTGGAGTGGGGGGACAGGGAACACTGAAGCTTTCTTT. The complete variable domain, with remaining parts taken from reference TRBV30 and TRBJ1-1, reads SQTIHQWPATLVQPVGSPLSLECTVEGTSNPNLYWYRQAAGRGLQLLFYSVGIGQISSEVPQNLSASRPQDRQFILSSKKLLLSDSGFYLCAWSGGTGNTEAFFGQGTRLTVV.

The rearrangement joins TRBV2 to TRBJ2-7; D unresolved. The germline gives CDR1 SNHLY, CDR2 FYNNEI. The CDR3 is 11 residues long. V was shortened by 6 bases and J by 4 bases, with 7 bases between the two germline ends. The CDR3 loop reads CASRRSYEQYF. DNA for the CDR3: TGTGCCAGCAGGCGCAGTTACGAGCAGTACTTC.

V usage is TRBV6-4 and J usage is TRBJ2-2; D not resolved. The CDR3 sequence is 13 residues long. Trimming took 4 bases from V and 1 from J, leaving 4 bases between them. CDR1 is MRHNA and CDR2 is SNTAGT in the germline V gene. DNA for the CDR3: TGTGCCAGCAGTGCGGGGAACACCGGGGAGCTGTTTTTT. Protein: CASSAGNTGELFF.

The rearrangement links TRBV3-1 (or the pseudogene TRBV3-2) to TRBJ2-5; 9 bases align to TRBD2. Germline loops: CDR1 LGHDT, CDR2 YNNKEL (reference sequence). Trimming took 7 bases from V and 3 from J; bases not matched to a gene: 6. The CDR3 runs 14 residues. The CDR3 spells CASKWLAGKETQYF. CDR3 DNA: TGTGCCAGCAAGTGGCTAGCGGGGAAAGAGACCCAGTACTTC.

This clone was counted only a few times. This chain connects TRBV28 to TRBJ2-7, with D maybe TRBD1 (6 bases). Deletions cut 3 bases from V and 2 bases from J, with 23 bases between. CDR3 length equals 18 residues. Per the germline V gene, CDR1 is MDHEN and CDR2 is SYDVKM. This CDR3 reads CASSFFILTAGVAYEQYF. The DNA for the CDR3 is TGTGCCAGCAGTTTCTTCATTCTCACGGCAGGGGTAGCCTACGAGCAGTACTTC.

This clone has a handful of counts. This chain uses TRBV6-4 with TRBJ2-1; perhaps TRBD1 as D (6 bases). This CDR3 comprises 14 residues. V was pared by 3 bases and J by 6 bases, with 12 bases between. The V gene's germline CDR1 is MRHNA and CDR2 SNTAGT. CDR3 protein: CASSEGQQPNEQFF. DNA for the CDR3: TGTGCCAGCAGTGAAGGACAGCAACCCAATGAGCAGTTCTTC.

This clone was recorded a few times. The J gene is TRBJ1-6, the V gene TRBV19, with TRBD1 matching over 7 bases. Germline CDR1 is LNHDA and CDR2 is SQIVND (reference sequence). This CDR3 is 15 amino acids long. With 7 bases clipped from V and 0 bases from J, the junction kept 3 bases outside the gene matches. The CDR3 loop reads CASNDRASYNSPLHF. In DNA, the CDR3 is TGTGCCAGTAACGACAGGGCCTCCTATAATTCACCCCTCCACTTT.

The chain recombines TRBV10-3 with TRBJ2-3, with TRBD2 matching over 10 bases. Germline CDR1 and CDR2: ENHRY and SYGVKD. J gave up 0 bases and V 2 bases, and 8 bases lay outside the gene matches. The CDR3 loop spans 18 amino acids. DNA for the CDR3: TGTGCCATCAGTGAGGACGGACTAGCGGAACTTAGCACAGATACGCAGTATTTT. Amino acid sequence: CAISEDGLAELSTDTQYF.